This entry lists 11 T cell receptor beta chains sequenced from one sample in a study of post-analysis software for immune sequencing data. Findings and caveats of the study: Compared with controls, patients had more of five TRBV segments, including TRBV5-6, TRBV5-1 and TRBV20-1.

TCR beta cDNA libraries included unique molecular identifiers. MiXCR, applied by TCRdb to the PCR reads, yields one record per CDR3 protein. This sample has about 460,000 distinct CDR3 sequences; roughly 45% occur once, and the top ten carry 9% to 13%. These receptors lack a known antigen. The specimen was blood. The receptors shown here come from a girl aged 10 to 17 with multiple sclerosis.

This clonotype has only a few counts. This rearrangement joins TRBV7-6 to TRBJ1-4; TRBD1 matches 9 bases. J gave up 4 bases and V 1 base, and 10 bases lay outside the gene matches. Germline loops: CDR1 SGHVS, CDR2 FNYEAQ. The CDR3 totals 18 residues. CDR3 sequence reads: CASSLDSGTGNNNEKLFF. The CDR3 nucleotides are TGTGCCAGCAGCTTAGATTCCGGGACAGGGAACAATAATGAAAAACTGTTTTTT.

This clonotype appeared a few times. Relative to the germline gene, one junction end is altered; a read error may explain this. The chain links TRBV5-1 to TRBJ2-7; 13 nucleotides agree with TRBD2. Germline V lookup: CDR1 SGHRS, CDR2 YFSETQ. The CDR3 covers 17 residues. CDR3 sequence: CANSGNGLAGVLHEQYF. CDR3 nucleotides: TGCGCCAACAGCGGTAATGGACTAGCGGGAGTCCTGCACGAGCAGTACTTC.

The chain combines TRBV4-3 with TRBJ1-2; D gene uncertain. Per the germline V gene, CDR1 is LGHNA and CDR2 is YSLEER. This CDR3 is 17 amino acids long. Trimming removed 1 base from V and 1 base from J, with 16 bases in between. CDR3 sequence: CASSQGVLSPFNYGYTF. The CDR3 nucleotides read TGCGCCAGCAGCCAAGGCGTTTTATCGCCCTTTAACTATGGCTACACCTTC.

The chain recombines TRBV29-1 with TRBJ2-7; D is possibly TRBD2 (6 bases). The CDR3 loop spans 14 amino acids. V gave up 4 bases and J gave up 1 base, with 14 bases separating them. Germline CDR1 and CDR2: SQVTM and ANQGSEA. CDR3 region: CSVVMCRGSYEQYF. As DNA, the CDR3 is TGCAGCGTTGTAATGTGTCGGGGGTCCTACGAGCAGTACTTC.

The V call is TRBV7-9, the J call TRBJ2-5; unclear D gene. Trimming removed 3 bases at V and 2 bases at J, with 13 bases between. The CDR3 sequence is 15 residues long. Germline V CDR1 and CDR2: SEHNR, FQNEAQ (reference sequence). DNA for the CDR3: TGTGCCAGCAGCTTCGTCCTAACCCCGCAAGAGACCCAGTACTTC. The encoded protein is CASSFVLTPQETQYF.

The chain uses TRBV3-1 and TRBJ1-1, with 9 bases aligning to TRBD1. CDR1 is LGHDT, CDR2 YNNKEL, per germline (reference sequence). Unmatched junction bases numbered 4, after V lost 5 bases and J lost 6 bases. The CDR3 is 13 amino acids. The CDR3 loop reads CASSAGQGAEAFF. The CDR3 nucleotides are TGTGCCAGCAGCGCGGGACAGGGCGCTGAAGCTTTCTTT.

In its sample, this clonotype was seen a few times. The chain carries TRBV7-3 and TRBJ1-5, with TRBD1 matching over 7 bases. V gave up 5 bases and J gave up 6 bases; unmatched junction bases: 10. Germline CDR1 reads SGHTA; CDR2 reads FQGTGA. The CDR3 sequence is 15 residues long. DNA for the CDR3: TGTGCCAGCAGCCTCCAGGGGGTTGCCGGTCAGCCCCAGCATTTT. Protein: CASSLQGVAGQPQHF.

The V and J genes are TRBV28 and TRBJ2-7; no clear D gene. Germline V lookup: CDR1 MDHEN, CDR2 SYDVKM. The CDR3 is made up of 11 amino acids. Trimming stripped 6 bases from V and 6 bases from J, with 9 bases between. DNA for the CDR3: TGTGCCAGCAGCAAGAAGAGCGAGCAGTACTTC. Translated, it gives CASSKKSEQYF.

V gene TRBV7-3 combines with J gene TRBJ2-5; unclear D gene. This CDR3 region has 14 residues. Germline V lookup: CDR1 SGHTA, CDR2 FQGTGA. The ends were cut back, 1 base at V and 1 base at J, with 7 bases in the middle. The CDR3 DNA sequence: TGTGCCAGCAGCTTAAAGGGCCTCCAAGAGACCCAGTACTTC. Translating gives CASSLKGLQETQYF.

The chain uses TRBV20-1 and TRBJ2-3; TRBD2 matches at 10 bases. The length of the CDR3 is 14 residues. In germline, CDR1 is DFQATT, CDR2 SNEGSKA (reference sequence). Unmatched junction bases numbered 7, after V lost 5 bases and J lost 5 bases. CDR3 sequence (DNA): TGCAGTGCTCTAGCGGGAGAACGGATAGATACGCAGTATTTT. This encodes CSALAGERIDTQYF.

This clonotype occurred a few times. The V gene is TRBV5-1, the J gene TRBJ2-7, with D unclear. V gave up 0 bases and J gave up 0 bases, with 13 bases separating them. Germline-derived CDR1 and CDR2 are SGHRS and YFSETQ. The CDR3 length is 16 residues. CDR3 loop: CASSLGRDFSSYEQYF. The CDR3, as DNA: TGCGCCAGCAGCTTGGGTCGTGATTTTAGCTCCTACGAGCAGTACTTC.